The 2 T cell receptor beta chains below come from one sample, sequenced in a study of cytomegalovirus exposure and HLA in healthy donors (dated by TCRdb to 2015 to 2018). The library was produced with the immunoSEQ multiplex PCR assay. The multiplex PCR relied on a mix of 60 forward primers for TCR Vbeta segments and 13 reverse primers for TCR Jbeta segments. Held by TCRdb, this immuneACCESS table contains in-frame sequences only and omits some clones. Under half of the omission traces to an unresolved V gene where checked; the cause of the rest is unknown. The sample profile shows 99,000 or so clones; over 70% of them were found once. The ten most abundant clones make up about 9.1% of the sample. The sequenced sample consisted of PBMCs. The source is a woman aged 40 to 50 in good health and CMV-seropositive.

This sequence joins TRBV19 and TRBJ2-7; perhaps TRBD2 as D (6 bases). Germline-derived CDR1 and CDR2 are LNHDA and SQIVND (reference sequence). The CDR3 runs to 16 residues. V shed 3 bases and J shed 3 bases, with 18 bases lying between them. The DNA of the CDR3 is TGTGCCAGTAGTATTTCGGGCGGGGCCACAATCTACGAGCAGTACTTC. It codes for CASSISGGATIYEQYF.

V usage is TRBV18 and J usage is TRBJ1-5; 8 bases are a match to TRBD1. J gave up 0 bases and V 3 bases, and 4 bases lay outside the gene matches. Germline CDR1 reads KGHSH; CDR2 reads LQKENI. The CDR3 contains 16 residues. DNA of the CDR3: TGTGCCAGCTCACCTGACAGGGGTTCTAGCAATCAGCCCCAGCATTTT. It codes for CASSPDRGSSNQPQHF.